Sequencing of this TCR beta chain was carried out in a study of cytomegalovirus exposure and HLA in healthy donors. Overall study results and limits: Among TCR beta chains, those listed as cytomegalovirus-associated numbered 164. As was reported, the HLA-A and HLA-B alleles of most subjects were accurately predicted from TCR beta sequences. Later analysis identified a missense DCLRE1C variant that was linked to TCR beta V- and J-gene trimming.

PCR was performed using 60 Vbeta and 13 Jbeta primers. The protocol was immunoSEQ multiplex PCR, while the TCRdb copy is restricted to in-frame clones and leaves out a portion. The top ten clones hold approximately 2% of a sample with under 150,000 clones, about 80% of them seen once. This clone was seen only a few times. Its target is not known. This CDR3 contains 13 residues. Trimming pared 3 bases from V and 7 bases from J, leaving 12 bases between. Looked up from germline, CDR1 is MGHRA and CDR2 is YSYEKL. Nominally healthy donors were sampled, though unrecorded immune exposures were likely. The sample consisted of PBMCs. The clonotype comes from a man aged 18 to 29 in good health and CMV-seronegative. V is TRBV4-1 and J is TRBJ1-2, with TRBD1 as a possible D gene (5 bases). Here the CDR3 reads CASSQVTVPGYTF. DNA of the CDR3: TGCGCCAGCAGCCAGGTGACAGTACCTGGCTACACCTTC.